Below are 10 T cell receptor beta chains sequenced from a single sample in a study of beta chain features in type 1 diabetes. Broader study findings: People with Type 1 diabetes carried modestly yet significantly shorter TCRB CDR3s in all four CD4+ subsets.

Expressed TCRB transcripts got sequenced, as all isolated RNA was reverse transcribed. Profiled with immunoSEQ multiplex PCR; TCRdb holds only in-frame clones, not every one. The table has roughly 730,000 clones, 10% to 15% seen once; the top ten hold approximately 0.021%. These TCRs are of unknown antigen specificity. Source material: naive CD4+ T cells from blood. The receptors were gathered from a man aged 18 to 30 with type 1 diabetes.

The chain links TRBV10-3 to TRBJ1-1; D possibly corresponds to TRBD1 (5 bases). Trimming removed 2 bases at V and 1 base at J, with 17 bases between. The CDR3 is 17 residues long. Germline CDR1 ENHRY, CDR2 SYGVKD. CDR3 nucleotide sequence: TGTGCCATCAGTGAGGTTGGCAGGGTAGGTTGGAACACTGAAGCTTTCTTT. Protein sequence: CAISEVGRVGWNTEAFF.

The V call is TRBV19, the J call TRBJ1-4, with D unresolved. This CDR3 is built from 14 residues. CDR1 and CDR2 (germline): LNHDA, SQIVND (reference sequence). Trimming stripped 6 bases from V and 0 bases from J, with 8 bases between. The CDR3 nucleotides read TGTGCCAGTAGGGCCCAGGCAACTAATGAAAAACTGTTTTTT. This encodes CASRAQATNEKLFF.

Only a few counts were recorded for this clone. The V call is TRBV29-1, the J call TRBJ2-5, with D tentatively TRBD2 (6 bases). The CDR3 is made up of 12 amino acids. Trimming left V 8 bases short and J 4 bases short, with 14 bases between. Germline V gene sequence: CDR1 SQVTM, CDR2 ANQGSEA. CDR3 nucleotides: TGCAGCTCGACTAGTGGCGGAGAGACCCAGTACTTC. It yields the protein CSSTSGGETQYF.

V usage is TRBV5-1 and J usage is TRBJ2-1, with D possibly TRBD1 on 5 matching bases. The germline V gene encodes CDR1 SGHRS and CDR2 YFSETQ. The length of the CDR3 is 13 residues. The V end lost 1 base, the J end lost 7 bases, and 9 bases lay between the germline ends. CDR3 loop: CASSLLGVNEQFF. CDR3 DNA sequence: TGCGCCAGCAGCTTGCTAGGGGTAAATGAGCAGTTCTTC.

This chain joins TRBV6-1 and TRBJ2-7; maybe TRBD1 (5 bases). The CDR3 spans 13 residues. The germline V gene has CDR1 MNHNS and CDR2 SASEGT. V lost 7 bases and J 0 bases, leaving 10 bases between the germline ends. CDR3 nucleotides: TGTGCCAGCAAAACAGGACACTCCTACGAGCAGTACTTC. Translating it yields CASKTGHSYEQYF.

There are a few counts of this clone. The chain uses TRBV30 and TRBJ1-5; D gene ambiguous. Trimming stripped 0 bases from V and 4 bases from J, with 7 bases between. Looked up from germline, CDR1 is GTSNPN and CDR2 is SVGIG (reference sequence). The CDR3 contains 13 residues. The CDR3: CAWSVMENQPQHF. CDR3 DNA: TGTGCCTGGAGTGTAATGGAAAATCAGCCCCAGCATTTT.

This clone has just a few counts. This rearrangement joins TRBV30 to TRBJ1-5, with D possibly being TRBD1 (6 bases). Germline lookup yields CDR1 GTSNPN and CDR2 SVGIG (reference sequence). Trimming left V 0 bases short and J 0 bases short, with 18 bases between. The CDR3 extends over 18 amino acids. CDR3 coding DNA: TGTGCCTGGAGTGTTGGCAGGGGATTCGTTTATAGCAATCAGCCCCAGCATTTT. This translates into CAWSVGRGFVYSNQPQHF.

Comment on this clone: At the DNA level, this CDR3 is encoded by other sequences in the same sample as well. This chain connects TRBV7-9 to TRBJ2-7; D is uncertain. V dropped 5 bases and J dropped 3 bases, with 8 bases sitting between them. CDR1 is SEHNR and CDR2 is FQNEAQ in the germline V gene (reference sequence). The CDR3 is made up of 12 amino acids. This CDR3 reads CASSPGHYEQYF. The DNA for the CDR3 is TGTGCCAGCAGCCCCGGGCACTACGAGCAGTACTTC.

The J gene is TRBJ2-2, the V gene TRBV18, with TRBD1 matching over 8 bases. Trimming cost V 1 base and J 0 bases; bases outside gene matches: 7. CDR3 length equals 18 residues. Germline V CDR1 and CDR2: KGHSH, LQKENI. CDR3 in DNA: TGTGCCAGCTCACCACTGGACAGGGCCCAGCCGAACACCGGGGAGCTGTTTTTT. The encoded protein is CASSPLDRAQPNTGELFF.

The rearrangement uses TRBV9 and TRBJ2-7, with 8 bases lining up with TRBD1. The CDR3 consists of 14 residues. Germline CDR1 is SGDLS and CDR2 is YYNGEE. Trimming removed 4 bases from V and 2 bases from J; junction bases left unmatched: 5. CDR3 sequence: CASSPLTGAYEQYF. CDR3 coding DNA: TGTGCCAGCAGCCCATTGACAGGGGCCTACGAGCAGTACTTC.